This T cell receptor (beta chain) is from a study of cytomegalovirus exposure and HLA in healthy donors. V lost 4 bases and J lost 0; bases outside the gene matches: 9. The CDR3 is made up of 18 amino acids. The germline V gene has CDR1 SGHTA and CDR2 FQGNSA. Assay used: immunoSEQ multiplex PCR; TCRdb lists only in-frame clones, some missing. The data hold about 160,000 clones, with roughly 80% observed a single time. The sequence was collected from a young man in good health and CMV-seropositive. The specimen was PBMCs. V usage is TRBV7-2 and J usage is TRBJ2-6; TRBD1 aligns across 7 bases. The CDR3 sequence is CASSSGGRGSSGANVLTF. The CDR3 DNA is TGTGCCAGCAGCTCAGGAGGCAGGGGGAGCTCTGGGGCCAACGTCCTGACTTTC.